These 27 T cell receptor beta chains were all obtained from the same sample, sequenced in a study of blood T cell repertoires in COVID-19. The protocol was immunoSEQ multiplex PCR, while the TCRdb copy is restricted to in-frame clones and leaves out a portion. In the table there are about 190,000 clones, 75% to 90% of which are singletons. Sequencing used peripheral blood. Receptor source: a man in his forties with acute or convalescent COVID-19.

The chain employs TRBV7-8 and TRBJ1-5, with D maybe TRBD1 (5 bases). Germline V CDR1 and CDR2: SGHVS, FQNEAQ. This CDR3 spans 16 amino acids. Trimming took off 0 bases at V and 4 bases at J, with 13 bases between the two ends. The CDR3 coding sequence is TGTGCCAGCAGCTTAGCGCGGGGGGAAAGGAATCAGCCCCAGCATTTT. It specifies CASSLARGERNQPQHF.

This chain links TRBV10-3 with TRBJ2-7, with D possibly matching TRBD1 (5 bases). With 7 bases removed from V and 5 bases from J, the gap between germline ends came to 15 bases. The germline V gene has CDR1 ENHRY and CDR2 SYGVKD. This CDR3 is 13 amino acids long. CDR3 sequence: CAIMGRQIHEQYF. The CDR3 DNA is TGTGCCATCATGGGTCGACAGATCCACGAGCAGTACTTC.

Regarding this clone: Other DNA sequences of this sample code for an identical CDR3. This chain joins TRBV7-2 and TRBJ1-5, with 7 bases that match TRBD1. CDR1 is SGHTA, CDR2 FQGNSA, per germline. J was trimmed by 2 bases and V by 3 bases; bases with no gene match: 1. This CDR3 comprises 14 residues. CDR3 sequence (DNA): TGTGCCAGCAGCTTCGACAGGGGCAATCAGCCCCAGCATTTT. This gives the protein CASSFDRGNQPQHF.

The CDR3 sequence: CASSAVRNYGYTF. CDR3 DNA: TGTGCCAGCAGCGCGGTCCGGAACTATGGCTACACCTTC. This chain links TRBV3-1 (or the pseudogene TRBV3-2) with TRBJ1-2; the D is unclear. V was trimmed by 5 bases and J by 2 bases, leaving 9 bases between them. Germline CDR1 and CDR2: LGHDT and YNNKEL (reference sequence). This CDR3 is 13 amino acids long.

The chain recombines TRBV6-2 or TRBV6-3 with TRBJ2-7, with D unresolved. Germline V lookup: CDR1 MNHEY, CDR2 SVGEGT. V shed 2 bases and J shed 2 bases, with 10 bases lying between them. The CDR3 runs to 14 residues. CDR3 region: CASSYGQNPYEQYF. The CDR3 nucleotides are TGTGCCAGCAGTTACGGGCAGAATCCCTACGAGCAGTACTTC.

V and J are TRBV5-1 and TRBJ2-1, with 11 bases identical to TRBD2. In germline, CDR1 is SGHRS, CDR2 YFSETQ. J was trimmed by 6 bases and V by 2 bases; bases with no gene match: 4. The CDR3 runs 15 residues. For the CDR3, the DNA is TGCGCCAGCAGCTTTAGCGGGGGGGCCCCCAATGAGCAGTTCTTC. This codes for CASSFSGGAPNEQFF.

CDR3 region: CASSLLGLNTEAFF. The CDR3, as DNA: TGTGCCAGCAGCTTGTTGGGGCTGAACACTGAAGCTTTCTTT. V and J are TRBV5-4 and TRBJ1-1; weak D call: TRBD1 (5 bases). CDR3 length: 14 amino acids. Germline V CDR1 and CDR2: SGHNT, YYREEE (reference sequence). The germline V and J ends were trimmed by 1 base and 0 bases, with 7 bases remaining between them. Full variable domain (rest looked up from reference TRBV5-4 and TRBJ1-1): ETGVTQSPTHLIKTRGQQVTLRCSSQSGHNTVSWYQQALGQGPQFIFQYYREEENGRGNFPPRFSGLQFPNYSSELNVNALELDDSALYLCASSLLGLNTEAFFGQGTRLTVV.

This sequence joins TRBV12-3 or TRBV12-4 and TRBJ1-2; 8 bases fit TRBD1. Trimming at V came to 6 bases and at J to 6 bases, leaving 6 bases not matched to a gene. The CDR3 consists of 13 residues. The DNA for the CDR3 is TGTGCCAGCAGGAGGACAGGGTGGGATGGCTACACCTTC. Translating gives CASRRTGWDGYTF.

The genes are TRBV30 and TRBJ1-1, with a weak D call TRBD1 (5 bases). The V gene's germline CDR1 is GTSNPN and CDR2 SVGIG (reference sequence). Between the trimmed V and J ends, which lost 0 bases and 5 bases, there was a span of 13 bases. CDR3 length equals 14 residues. CDR3 in amino acids: CAWSVGGRWTEAFF. The CDR3 nucleotides are TGTGCCTGGAGTGTCGGGGGGAGGTGGACTGAAGCTTTCTTT.

This clone was found a few times. V and J are TRBV6-2 or TRBV6-3 and TRBJ2-2, with 9 bases aligning to TRBD1. The germline V gene encodes CDR1 MNHEY and CDR2 SVGEGT. This CDR3 region has 20 residues. The junction had 13 bases not matched to a gene; V was cut back by 0 bases and J by 2 bases. The CDR3 bases are TGTGCCAGCAGTTACTCCAGGACAGGGGCCTTACTTCTTAACACCGGGGAGCTGTTTTTT. It encodes CASSYSRTGALLLNTGELFF.

Notes on this clone: The same CDR3 also results from other DNA sequences found in this sample. This rearrangement joins TRBV6-5 to TRBJ1-5; no clear D. CDR1 and CDR2 from the germline V gene are MNHEY and SVGAGI. Trimming took off 2 bases at V and 2 bases at J, with 4 bases between the two ends. CDR3 size: 13 residues. For the CDR3, the DNA is TGTGCCAGCAGTTACCGCGGCAATCAGCCCCAGCATTTT. Translating gives CASSYRGNQPQHF.

The J gene is TRBJ1-5, the V gene TRBV5-1; D perhaps matches TRBD1 (6 bases). Trimming took off 3 bases at V and 1 base at J, with 11 bases between the two ends. From germline, CDR1 is SGHRS and CDR2 YFSETQ. CDR3 length equals 15 residues. CDR3 sequence: CASSSGDNSNQPQHF. The CDR3 DNA follows: TGCGCCAGCAGCTCAGGGGACAACAGCAATCAGCCCCAGCATTTT.

CDR3 region: CASSLGQRDSPLHF. The CDR3 DNA reads as TGTGCCAGCAGCTTAGGGCAGCGGGATTCACCCCTCCACTTT. The chain uses TRBV7-8 and TRBJ1-6; unclear D gene. The V and J ends lost 1 base and 8 bases respectively, with 9 bases between them. This CDR3 spans 14 amino acids. Germline CDR1 and CDR2: SGHVS and FQNEAQ.

The genes are TRBV5-4 and TRBJ2-5; 9 bases are a match to TRBD1. V shed 0 bases and J 1 base; nucleotides not matched to a gene: 1. CDR3 length: 15 amino acids. Germline V CDR1 and CDR2: SGHNT, YYREEE (reference sequence). The CDR3 sequence: CASSLGQGVQETQYF. The DNA of the CDR3 is TGTGCCAGCAGCTTGGGACAGGGGGTCCAAGAGACCCAGTACTTC.

This clone was recorded once. The chain joins TRBV28 to TRBJ1-2; weak D call: TRBD1 (5 bases). The germline CDR1 and CDR2 sequences are MDHEN and SYDVKM. V dropped 2 bases and J dropped 6 bases, with 19 bases sitting between them. CDR3 length: 16 amino acids. The CDR3 nucleotides are TGTGCCAGCAGTTTACCCCCCGGCAGGGCGGATAATGGCTACACCTTC. Protein: CASSLPPGRADNGYTF.

The chain employs TRBV5-5 and TRBJ1-6; tentative D call: TRBD1 (5 bases). The V end lost 0 bases, the J end lost 10 bases, and 14 bases lay between the germline ends. Germline-derived CDR1 and CDR2 are SGHKS and YYEKEE (reference sequence). The CDR3 is 15 residues long. This CDR3 is CASSLAAQGGSPLHF. In nucleotides, the CDR3 is TGTGCCAGCAGCTTGGCAGCCCAGGGAGGGTCACCCCTCCACTTT.

A single count supports this clone. The V gene is TRBV12-3 or TRBV12-4, the J gene TRBJ1-2; no reliable D call. Trimming removed 5 bases from V and 7 bases from J, with 5 bases in between. CDR3 length: 10 amino acids. The CDR3 DNA reads as TGTGCCAGCAGTGAGGGTGGCTACACCTTC. Residues: CASSEGGYTF.

The table lists this clone with a few counts. V gene TRBV15 combines with J gene TRBJ1-4; 7 bases map to TRBD1. The CDR3 contains 15 residues. CDR1 is LNHNV, CDR2 YYDKDF, per germline (reference sequence). V lost 5 bases to trimming and J lost 4 bases; unmatched junction nucleotides: 7. The CDR3 region is CATSATPGGNEKLFF. For the CDR3, the DNA is TGTGCCACCAGCGCAACACCAGGGGGTAATGAAAAACTGTTTTTT. Full variable domain (remainder filled in from reference TRBV15 and TRBJ1-4): DAMVIQNPRYQVTQFGKPVTLSCSQTLNHNVMYWYQQKSSQAPKLLFHYYDKDFNNEADTPDNFQSRRPNTSFCFLDIRSPGLGDTAMYLCATSATPGGNEKLFFGSGTQLSVL.

The chain joins TRBV5-1 to TRBJ2-3; D is unclear. V was pared by 7 bases and J by 2 bases, with 14 bases between. Germline lookup yields CDR1 SGHRS and CDR2 YFSETQ. This CDR3 has 14 amino acids. CDR3 sequence (DNA): TGCGCCAGCGGCTCAGGCAGTCACACAGATACGCAGTATTTT. Translation gives CASGSGSHTDTQYF.

This chain uses TRBV5-1 with TRBJ2-7, with 8 bases fitting TRBD2. The CDR3 contains 16 residues. Germline CDR1 is SGHRS and CDR2 is YFSETQ. The V and J ends lost 2 bases and 5 bases, in that order; junction bases with no gene match: 12. CDR3 protein: CASSLTSSGGRDEQYF. DNA for the CDR3: TGCGCCAGCAGCTTAACATCCAGCGGGGGCCGGGACGAGCAGTACTTC.

The chain recombines TRBV23-1 with TRBJ2-4, with unresolved D. TRBV23-1 is an open reading frame, and its role is uncertain. This CDR3 is built from 14 residues. V was cut by 4 bases and J by 4 bases, with 11 bases left in between. This CDR3 reads CASSLSPLKNIQYF. DNA of the CDR3: TGCGCCAGCAGTCTCTCTCCCCTGAAAAACATTCAGTACTTC.

This clone came up once. The chain has TRBV11-2 and TRBJ1-5; the match to TRBD1 covers 7 bases. V lost 5 bases to trimming and J lost 5 bases; unmatched junction nucleotides: 9. This CDR3 comprises 15 residues. Germline V gives CDR1 SGHAT, CDR2 FQNNGV. In DNA, the CDR3 is TGTGCCAGCAGCAAACAGGGGTTGAAGCATCAGCCCCAGCATTTT. Amino acid sequence: CASSKQGLKHQPQHF.

The chain joins TRBV9 to TRBJ2-3; 8 bases line up with TRBD2. V was clipped by 3 bases and J by 0 bases; unmatched bases: 3. The CDR3 runs 15 residues. The V gene's germline CDR1 is SGDLS and CDR2 YYNGEE. CDR3 nucleotide sequence: TGTGCCAGCAGCGCAGCGGGGGCTAGCACAGATACGCAGTATTTT. Amino acid sequence: CASSAAGASTDTQYF.

The chain has TRBV5-6 and TRBJ1-5; possibly TRBD1 for D (5 bases). Germline CDR1 is SGHDT and CDR2 is YYEEEE. The germline V and J ends were trimmed by 1 base and 9 bases, with 11 bases remaining between them. This CDR3 region has 13 residues. CDR3 DNA: TGTGCCAGCAGCTTGCAGGGATCTGGGCCCCAGCATTTT. Protein sequence: CASSLQGSGPQHF. Drawing the rest from reference TRBV5-6 and TRBJ1-5, the complete variable domain is DAGVTQSPTHLIKTRGQQVTLRCSPKSGHDTVSWYQQALGQGPQFIFQYYEEEERQRGNFPDRFSGHQFPNYSSELNVNALLLGDSALYLCASSLQGSGPQHFGDGTRLSIL.

This chain links TRBV5-1 with TRBJ1-1; D not certain. This CDR3 contains 16 residues. The V end lost 3 bases, the J end lost 3 bases, and 18 bases lay between the germline ends. Germline CDR1 and CDR2: SGHRS and YFSETQ. The CDR3 bases are TGCGCCAGCAGCTCGGGCAGGAGGGCAGACCACACTGAAGCTTTCTTT. This gives the protein CASSSGRRADHTEAFF.

The V gene is TRBV5-1, the J gene TRBJ2-5; D unresolved. From germline, CDR1 is SGHRS and CDR2 YFSETQ. Trimming removed 1 base at V and 2 bases at J, with 3 bases between. The CDR3 contains 12 residues. The DNA of the CDR3 is TGCGCCAGCAGCTTGCCACAAGAGACCCAGTACTTC. The encoded protein is CASSLPQETQYF.

The chain combines TRBV7-9 with TRBJ2-5, with 10 bases fitting TRBD1. V was clipped by 5 bases and J by 0 bases; unmatched bases: 9. Germline CDR1 and CDR2: SEHNR and FQNEAQ (reference sequence). The CDR3 extends over 17 amino acids. In DNA form, the CDR3 reads TGTGCCAGCAGCCCAGGGGTGGGACAGGGGTACCAAGAGACCCAGTACTTC. Encoded protein: CASSPGVGQGYQETQYF.